This TCR beta chain emerged from a study of blood T cell repertoires in COVID-19. Assay: immunoSEQ multiplex PCR; the TCRdb copy retains only in-frame clones and omits some. The repertoire has about 440,000 clones, about 89% of them found once; the top ten carry around 4.4%. Between the trimmed V and J ends, which lost 6 bases and 12 bases, there was a span of 15 bases. The CDR3 contains 13 residues. Germline CDR1 MDHEN, CDR2 SYDVKM. The rearrangement links TRBV28 to TRBJ1-6; D is undetermined. The specimen sequenced was peripheral blood. The clonotype comes from a woman in her 30s with acute or convalescent COVID-19. CDR3 sequence (DNA): TGTGCCAGCAGGACGGATGAGGGCCGACCCCTCCACTTT. This encodes CASRTDEGRPLHF.